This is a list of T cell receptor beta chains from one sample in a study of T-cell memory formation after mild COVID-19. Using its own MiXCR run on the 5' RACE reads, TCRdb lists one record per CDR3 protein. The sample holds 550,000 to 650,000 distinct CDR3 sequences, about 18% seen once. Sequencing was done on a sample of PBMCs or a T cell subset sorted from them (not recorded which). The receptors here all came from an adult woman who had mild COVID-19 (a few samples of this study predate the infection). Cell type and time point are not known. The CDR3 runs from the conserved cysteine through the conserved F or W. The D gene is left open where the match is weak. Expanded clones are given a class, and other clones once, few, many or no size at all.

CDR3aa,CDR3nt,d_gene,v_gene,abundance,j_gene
CAWGRAFYEQYF,TGTGCCTGGGGGAGGGCCTTCTACGAGCAGTACTTC,TRBD2,TRBV30,.,TRBJ2-7
CASSLYGRGQPQHF,TGTGCCAGCAGTTTATATGGCAGGGGGCAGCCCCAGCATTTT,TRBD1,TRBV12-3/TRBV12-4,.,TRBJ1-5
CASSQATTLIGTEAFF,TGCGCCAGCAGCCAAGCGACTACGTTGATCGGGACTGAAGCTTTCTTT,.,TRBV4-3,.,TRBJ1-1
CASRKGASSYNEQFF,TGTGCCAGCAGGAAGGGGGCGAGCTCCTACAATGAGCAGTTCTTC,TRBD1,TRBV9,few,TRBJ2-1
CASSQDGEWGLLAQYF,TGCGCCAGCAGCCAAGATGGGGAATGGGGACTTTTAGCGCAGTATTTT,.,TRBV4-1,.,TRBJ2-3
CASSVDGTGYANTGELFF,TGTGCCAGCAGCGTAGACGGGACAGGGTACGCGAACACCGGGGAGCTGTTTTTT,TRBD1,TRBV9,few,TRBJ2-2
CASSPGTGHEQYF,TGCGCCAGCAGCCCCGGGACAGGGCACGAGCAGTACTTC,TRBD1,TRBV4-1,many,TRBJ2-7
CASSLTGWSNQPQHF,TGTGCCAGCAGCCTGACAGGGTGGAGCAATCAGCCCCAGCATTTT,TRBD1,TRBV12-3/TRBV12-4,.,TRBJ1-5
CASSPGGGISSYEQYF,TGCGCCAGCAGCCCAGGAGGCGGAATCAGCTCCTACGAGCAGTACTTC,.,TRBV4-3,few,TRBJ2-7
CASNGQVYGYTF,TGTGCCAGTAATGGACAGGTCTATGGCTACACCTTC,TRBD1,TRBV19,.,TRBJ1-2
CASSSPGGITEAFF,TGTGCCAGCAGTTCCCCAGGGGGCATAACTGAAGCTTTCTTT,TRBD1,TRBV12-3/TRBV12-4,few,TRBJ1-1
CASSVGDNRGLYTGELFF,TGTGCCAGCAGCGTAGGTGACAACAGGGGGCTATACACCGGGGAGCTGTTTTTT,TRBD1,TRBV9,few,TRBJ2-2